The 9 T cell receptor beta chains reported below all come from one sample, sequenced in a study of molecular identifiers for immune sequencing clone quantification. Via MiXCR, TCRdb re-called the PCR reads, giving one row per CDR3 protein. The repertoire holds over 550,000 distinct CDR3 sequences, with about 25% as singletons. The sample comprised naive CD8+ T cells from blood, with Jurkat cell RNA spiked in. The subset was: FACS-sorted CD8+CD4-CCR7+CD45RA+ naive T cells. The origin of the receptors is a human donor in good health. Some libraries in this study had Jurkat cell RNA spiked in.

Many counts were recorded for this clonotype. The gene calls are TRBV7-9 and TRBJ1-4; a weak D match, TRBD1 (5 bases). V dropped 4 bases and J dropped 6 bases, with 12 bases sitting between them. CDR1 and CDR2 from the germline V gene are SEHNR and FQNEAQ (reference sequence). This CDR3 contains 14 residues. CDR3 protein: CASSSWDEDEKLFF. CDR3 DNA: TGTGCCAGCAGCTCCTGGGACGAAGATGAAAAACTGTTTTTT.

This clonotype was seen a few times. The DNA for the CDR3 is TGCGCCAGCAGCCAAGATGAGGGGACAGGCTATGGCTACACCTTC. Amino acids: CASSQDEGTGYGYTF. The gene calls are TRBV4-3 and TRBJ1-2; 8 nucleotides agree with TRBD1. The CDR3 is 15 amino acids. The germline gives CDR1 LGHNA, CDR2 YSLEER. After removal of 0 bases from V and 4 bases from J, the junction contained 4 bases not matched to a gene.

This clonotype appeared many times. V is TRBV6-5 and J is TRBJ2-1; 10 bases align to TRBD1. This CDR3 has 15 amino acids. From germline, CDR1 is MNHEY and CDR2 SVGAGI. After removal of 2 bases from V and 4 bases from J, the junction contained 2 bases not matched to a gene. CDR3 loop: CASSYDRGHYNEQFF. CDR3 nucleotides: TGTGCCAGCAGTTACGACAGGGGGCATTACAATGAGCAGTTCTTC.

Points on this clonotype: A single base separates this from a much larger clone, so it may be a read error. The chain employs TRBV10-3 and TRBJ2-7, with 8 bases lining up with TRBD1. CDR3 length: 15 residues. Germline assignment: CDR1 ENHRY and CDR2 SYGVKD. The CDR3 region has the DNA TGTGCCATCAGCGGAGAGGGACAGGCGACCTACGAGCCGTACTTC. Its protein product is CAISGEGQATYEPYF.

The chain links TRBV6-6 to TRBJ2-1, with no clear D. Deletions cut 1 base from V and 8 bases from J, with 9 bases between. The CDR3 covers 13 residues. Germline V gene data show CDR1 as MNHNY and CDR2 as SVGAGI (reference sequence). CDR3 sequence: CASSYWVGDEQFF. In DNA, the CDR3 is TGTGCCAGCAGTTACTGGGTAGGCGATGAGCAGTTCTTC.

The table lists this clonotype with many counts. The rearrangement links TRBV28 to TRBJ2-2; no clear D. V gave up 4 bases and J gave up 1 base, with 4 bases separating them. Germline CDR1 reads MDHEN; CDR2 reads SYDVKM. The CDR3 covers 13 residues. CDR3 amino acids: CASSYRNTGELFF. Here the CDR3 DNA reads TGTGCCAGCAGTTACAGGAACACCGGGGAGCTGTTTTTT.

This clonotype occurred many times. The rearrangement uses TRBV9 and TRBJ2-7; 8 nucleotides match TRBD2. Per germline, CDR1 SGDLS and CDR2 YYNGEE. The CDR3 has 14 amino acids. Trimming cost V 4 bases and J 4 bases; bases outside gene matches: 7. The CDR3 sequence: CASSISGRGYEQYF. DNA of the CDR3: TGTGCCAGCAGCATAAGCGGGAGAGGGTACGAGCAGTACTTC.

This clonotype was counted a few times. This CDR3 is CASSATGLAAYEQYF. The DNA for the CDR3 is TGTGCCAGCAGCGCTACGGGACTAGCAGCCTACGAGCAGTACTTC. V is TRBV5-8 and J is TRBJ2-7; 9 nucleotides match TRBD2. J was trimmed by 2 bases and V by 4 bases; bases with no gene match: 7. Germline CDR1 and CDR2: SGHTS and YDEGEE. The CDR3 has 15 amino acids.

This clonotype was recorded a few times. The V call is TRBV12-3 or TRBV12-4, the J call TRBJ2-3; 9 nucleotides match TRBD1. The CDR3 consists of 15 residues. V was clipped by 7 bases and J by 6 bases; unmatched bases: 11. The CDR3 region is CASNRGRIGWDTQYF. The CDR3 nucleotides read TGTGCCAGCAACAGGGGGCGGATAGGTTGGGATACGCAGTATTTT.